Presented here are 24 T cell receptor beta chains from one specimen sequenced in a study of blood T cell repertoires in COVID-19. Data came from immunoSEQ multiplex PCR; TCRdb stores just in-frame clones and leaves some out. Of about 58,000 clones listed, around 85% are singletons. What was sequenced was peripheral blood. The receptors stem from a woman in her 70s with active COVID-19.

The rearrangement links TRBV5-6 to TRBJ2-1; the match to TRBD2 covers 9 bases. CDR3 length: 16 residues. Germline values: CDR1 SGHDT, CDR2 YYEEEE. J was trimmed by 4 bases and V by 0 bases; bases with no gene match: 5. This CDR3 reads CASSLASSGIYNEQFF. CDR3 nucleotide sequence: TGTGCCAGCAGCTTGGCCTCTAGCGGGATATACAATGAGCAGTTCTTC.

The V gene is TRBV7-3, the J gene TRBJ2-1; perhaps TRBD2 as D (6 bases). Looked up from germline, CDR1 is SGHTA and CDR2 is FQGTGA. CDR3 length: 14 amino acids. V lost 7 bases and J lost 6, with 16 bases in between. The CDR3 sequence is CASTSSVGGNEQFF. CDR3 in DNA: TGTGCCAGCACCTCATCAGTGGGGGGCAATGAGCAGTTCTTC.

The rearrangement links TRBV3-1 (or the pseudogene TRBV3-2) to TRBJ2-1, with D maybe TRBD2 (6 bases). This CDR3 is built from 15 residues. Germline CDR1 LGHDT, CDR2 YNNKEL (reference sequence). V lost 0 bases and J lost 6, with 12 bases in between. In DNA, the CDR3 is TGTGCCAGCAGCCAAGAACTAGCTTTGAGCAATGAGCAGTTCTTC. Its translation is CASSQELALSNEQFF.

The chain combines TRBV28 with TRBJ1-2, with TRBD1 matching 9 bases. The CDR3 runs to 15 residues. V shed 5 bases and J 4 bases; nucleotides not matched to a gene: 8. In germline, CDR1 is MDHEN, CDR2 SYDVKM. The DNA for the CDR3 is TGTGCCAGCAGTCCACTACAGGGGGCCGGCTATGGCTACACCTTC. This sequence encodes CASSPLQGAGYGYTF.

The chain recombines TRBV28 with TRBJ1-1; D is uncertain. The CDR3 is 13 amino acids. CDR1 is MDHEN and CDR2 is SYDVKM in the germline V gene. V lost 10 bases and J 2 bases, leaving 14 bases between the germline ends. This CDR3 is CATTGEGNTEAFF. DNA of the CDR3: TGTGCCACCACGGGTGAGGGAAACACTGAAGCTTTCTTT.

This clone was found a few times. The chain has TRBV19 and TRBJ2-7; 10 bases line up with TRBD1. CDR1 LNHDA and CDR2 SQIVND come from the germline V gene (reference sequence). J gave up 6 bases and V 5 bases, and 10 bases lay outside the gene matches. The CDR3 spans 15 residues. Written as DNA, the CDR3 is TGTGCCAGTAGTCTCCAGGGACAGGGGATTGGCGAGCAGTACTTC. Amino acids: CASSLQGQGIGEQYF.

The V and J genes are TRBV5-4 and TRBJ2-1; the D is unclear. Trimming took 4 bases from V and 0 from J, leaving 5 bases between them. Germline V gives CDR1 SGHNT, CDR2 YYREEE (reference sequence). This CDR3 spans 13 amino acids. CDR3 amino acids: CASSVNSYNEQFF. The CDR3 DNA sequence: TGTGCCAGCAGCGTCAACTCCTACAATGAGCAGTTCTTC.

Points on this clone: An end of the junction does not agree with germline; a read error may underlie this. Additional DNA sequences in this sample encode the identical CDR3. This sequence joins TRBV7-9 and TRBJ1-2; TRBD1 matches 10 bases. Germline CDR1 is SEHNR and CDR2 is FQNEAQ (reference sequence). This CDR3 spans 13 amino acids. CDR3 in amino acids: CASSSGTGDGYTF. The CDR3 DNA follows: TGTGCCAGTAGCTCCGGGACAGGGGATGGCTACACCTTC.

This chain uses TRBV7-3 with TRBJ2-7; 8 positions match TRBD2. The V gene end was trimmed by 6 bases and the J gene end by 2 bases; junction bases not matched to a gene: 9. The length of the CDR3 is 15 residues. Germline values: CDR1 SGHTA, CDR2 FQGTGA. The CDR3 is CASSLLAGTAYEQYF. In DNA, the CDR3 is TGTGCCAGCAGTCTATTAGCGGGGACCGCCTACGAGCAGTACTTC.

The CDR3 region is CASSLDPGDRGSGYTF. Here the CDR3 DNA reads TGTGCCAGCAGCTTGGATCCGGGGGACAGGGGAAGTGGCTACACCTTC. The V call is TRBV5-4, the J call TRBJ1-2; 10 nucleotides line up with TRBD1. There are 16 residues in the CDR3. Germline V gene sequence: CDR1 SGHNT, CDR2 YYREEE (reference sequence). V shed 0 bases and J 7 bases; nucleotides not matched to a gene: 9. The variable domain in full, with the rest retrieved from reference TRBV5-4 and TRBJ1-2, is ETGVTQSPTHLIKTRGQQVTLRCSSQSGHNTVSWYQQALGQGPQFIFQYYREEENGRGNFPPRFSGLQFPNYSSELNVNALELDDSALYLCASSLDPGDRGSGYTFGSGTRLTVV.

CDR3 loop: CASSLGLAGLNTGELFF. Here the CDR3 DNA reads TGTGCCAGCAGCCTGGGACTAGCGGGACTAAACACCGGGGAGCTGTTTTTT. The chain combines TRBV7-9 with TRBJ2-2, with 13 bases aligning to TRBD2. V shed 5 bases, J shed 2 bases, and the junction held 5 bases outside the gene matches. The CDR3 runs to 17 residues. The germline V gene has CDR1 SEHNR and CDR2 FQNEAQ (reference sequence).

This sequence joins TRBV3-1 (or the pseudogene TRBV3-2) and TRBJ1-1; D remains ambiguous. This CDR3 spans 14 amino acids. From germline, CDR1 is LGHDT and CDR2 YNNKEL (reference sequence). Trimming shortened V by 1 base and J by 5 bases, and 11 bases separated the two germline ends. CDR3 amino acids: CASSQGEGRTEAFF. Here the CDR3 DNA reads TGTGCCAGCAGCCAAGGGGAGGGTAGGACTGAAGCTTTCTTT.

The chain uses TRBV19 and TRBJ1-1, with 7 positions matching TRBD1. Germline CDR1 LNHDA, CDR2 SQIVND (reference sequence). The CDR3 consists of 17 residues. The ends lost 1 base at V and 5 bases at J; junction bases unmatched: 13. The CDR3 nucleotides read TGTGCCAGTAGTATAGGTAGGGGGCGAGTAGGTAGGACTGAAGCTTTCTTT. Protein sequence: CASSIGRGRVGRTEAFF.

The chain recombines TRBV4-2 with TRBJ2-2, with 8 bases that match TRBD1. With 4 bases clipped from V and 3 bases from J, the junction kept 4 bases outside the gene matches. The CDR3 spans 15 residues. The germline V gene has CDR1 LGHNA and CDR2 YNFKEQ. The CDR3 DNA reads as TGTGCCAGCAGCCCACAGGGGGTGTACACCGGGGAGCTGTTTTTT. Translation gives CASSPQGVYTGELFF.

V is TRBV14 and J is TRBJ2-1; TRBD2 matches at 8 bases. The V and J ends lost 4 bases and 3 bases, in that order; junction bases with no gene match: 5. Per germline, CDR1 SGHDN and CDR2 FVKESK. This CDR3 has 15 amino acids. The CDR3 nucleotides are TGTGCCAGCAGCCTACTAGCGGCAGGCTACAATGAGCAGTTCTTC. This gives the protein CASSLLAAGYNEQFF. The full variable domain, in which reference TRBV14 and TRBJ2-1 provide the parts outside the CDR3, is EAGVTQFPSHSVIEKGQTVTLRCDPISGHDNLYWYRRVMGKEIKFLLHFVKESKQDESGMPNNRFLAERTGGTYSTLKVQPAELEDSGVYFCASSLLAAGYNEQFFGPGTRLTVL.

The CDR3 coding sequence is TGTGCCTGGGGGGACAGGGGATTCTCCTACGAGCAGTACTTC. This translates into CAWGDRGFSYEQYF. V gene TRBV30 combines with J gene TRBJ2-7, with 10 bases aligning to TRBD1. V lost 5 bases and J lost 0; bases outside the gene matches: 4. This CDR3 is built from 14 residues. Germline lookup yields CDR1 GTSNPN and CDR2 SVGIG (reference sequence).

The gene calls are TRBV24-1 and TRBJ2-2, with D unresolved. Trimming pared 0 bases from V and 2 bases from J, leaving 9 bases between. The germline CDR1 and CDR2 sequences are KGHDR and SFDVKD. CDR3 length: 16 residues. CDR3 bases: TGTGCCACCAGTGATTTGACCCGAGTTAACACCGGGGAGCTGTTTTTT. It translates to CATSDLTRVNTGELFF.

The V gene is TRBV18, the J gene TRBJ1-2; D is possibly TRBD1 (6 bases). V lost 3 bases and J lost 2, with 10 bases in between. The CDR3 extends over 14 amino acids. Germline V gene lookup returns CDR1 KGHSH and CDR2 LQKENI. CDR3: CASSPMTGNYGYTF. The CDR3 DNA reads TGTGCCAGCTCACCCATGACAGGAAACTATGGCTACACCTTC.

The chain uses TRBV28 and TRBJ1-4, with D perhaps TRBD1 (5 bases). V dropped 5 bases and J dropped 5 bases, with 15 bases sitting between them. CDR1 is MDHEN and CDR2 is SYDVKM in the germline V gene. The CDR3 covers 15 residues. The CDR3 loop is CASSTNGAENEKLFF. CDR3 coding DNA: TGTGCCAGCAGTACGAATGGGGCGGAGAATGAAAAACTGTTTTTT.

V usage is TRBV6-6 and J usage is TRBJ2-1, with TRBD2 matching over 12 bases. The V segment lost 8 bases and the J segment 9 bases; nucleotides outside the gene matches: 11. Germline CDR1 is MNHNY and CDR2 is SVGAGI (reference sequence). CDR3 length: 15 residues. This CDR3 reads CASSLAGGKAGEQFF. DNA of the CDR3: TGTGCCAGCTCTCTAGCGGGAGGGAAAGCGGGTGAGCAGTTCTTC.

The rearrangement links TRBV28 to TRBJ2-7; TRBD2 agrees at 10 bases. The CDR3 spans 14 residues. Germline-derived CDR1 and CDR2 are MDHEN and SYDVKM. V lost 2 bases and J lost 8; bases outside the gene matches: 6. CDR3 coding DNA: TGTGCCAGCAGTTTAACAGCGGGAGGGCCTCAGCAGTACTTC. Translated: CASSLTAGGPQQYF.

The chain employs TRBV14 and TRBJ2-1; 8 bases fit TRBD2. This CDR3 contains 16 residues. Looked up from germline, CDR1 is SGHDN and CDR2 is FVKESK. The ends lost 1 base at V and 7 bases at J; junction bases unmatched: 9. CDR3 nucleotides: TGTGCCAGCAGCCAAGTTACCGGGAGGGCCAAGAATGAGCAGTTCTTC. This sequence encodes CASSQVTGRAKNEQFF.

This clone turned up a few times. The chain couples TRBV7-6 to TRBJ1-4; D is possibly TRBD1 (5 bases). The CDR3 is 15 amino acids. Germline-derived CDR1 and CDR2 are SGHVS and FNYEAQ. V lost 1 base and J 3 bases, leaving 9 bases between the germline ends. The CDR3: CASSLGGRANEKLFF. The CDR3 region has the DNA TGTGCCAGCAGCTTAGGAGGCAGGGCTAATGAAAAACTGTTTTTT.

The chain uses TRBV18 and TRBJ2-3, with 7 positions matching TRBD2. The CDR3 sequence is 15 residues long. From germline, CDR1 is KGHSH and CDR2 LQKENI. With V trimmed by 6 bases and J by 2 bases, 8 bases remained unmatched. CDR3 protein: CASSAGGRTTDTQYF. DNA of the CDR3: TGTGCCAGCTCTGCAGGCGGGAGAACCACAGATACGCAGTATTTT.